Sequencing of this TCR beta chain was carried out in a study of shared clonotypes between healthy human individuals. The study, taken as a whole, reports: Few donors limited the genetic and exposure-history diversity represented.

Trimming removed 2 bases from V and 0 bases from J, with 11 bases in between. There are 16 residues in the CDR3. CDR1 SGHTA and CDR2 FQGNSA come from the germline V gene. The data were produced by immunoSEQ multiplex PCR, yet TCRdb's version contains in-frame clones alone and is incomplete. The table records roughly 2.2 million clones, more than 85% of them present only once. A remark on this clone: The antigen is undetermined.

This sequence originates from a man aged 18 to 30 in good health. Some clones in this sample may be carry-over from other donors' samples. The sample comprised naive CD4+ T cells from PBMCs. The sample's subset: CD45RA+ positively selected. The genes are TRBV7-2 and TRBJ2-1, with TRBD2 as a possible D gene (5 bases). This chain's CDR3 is CASSLSSGDSYNEQFF. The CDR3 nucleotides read TGTGCCAGCAGCTTAAGTTCCGGGGACTCCTACAATGAGCAGTTCTTC.